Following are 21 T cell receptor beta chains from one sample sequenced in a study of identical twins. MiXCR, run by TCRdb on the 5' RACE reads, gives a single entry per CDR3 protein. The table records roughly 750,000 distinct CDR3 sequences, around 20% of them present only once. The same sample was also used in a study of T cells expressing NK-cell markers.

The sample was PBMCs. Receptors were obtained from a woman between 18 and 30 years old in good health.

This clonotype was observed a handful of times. The CDR3 DNA reads as TGTGCCAGCAGTTTTGGGATGGGAAATTCACCCCTCCACTTT. Translating it yields CASSFGMGNSPLHF. The rearrangement joins TRBV27 to TRBJ1-6, with D uncertain. CDR1 and CDR2 from the germline V gene are MNHEY and SMNVEV (reference sequence). This CDR3 is built from 14 residues. V was cut by 3 bases and J by 7 bases, with 10 bases left in between.

The CDR3 loop is CASSHLARQSEAFF. The CDR3 DNA is TGTGCCAGCAGCCATCTTGCCCGACAGTCTGAAGCTTTCTTT. This rearrangement joins TRBV3-1 to TRBJ1-1; D is possibly TRBD1 (5 bases). With 3 bases removed from V and 6 bases from J, the gap between germline ends came to 14 bases. CDR1 and CDR2 from the germline V gene are LGHDT and YNNKEL (reference sequence). CDR3 length: 14 residues.

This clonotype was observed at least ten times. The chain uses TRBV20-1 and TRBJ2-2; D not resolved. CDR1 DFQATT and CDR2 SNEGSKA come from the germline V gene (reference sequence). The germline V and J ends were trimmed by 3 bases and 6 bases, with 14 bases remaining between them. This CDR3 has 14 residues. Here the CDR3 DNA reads TGCAGTGCTAGCCGGGCTGGGTATTCCGGGGAGCTGTTTTTT. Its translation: CSASRAGYSGELFF.

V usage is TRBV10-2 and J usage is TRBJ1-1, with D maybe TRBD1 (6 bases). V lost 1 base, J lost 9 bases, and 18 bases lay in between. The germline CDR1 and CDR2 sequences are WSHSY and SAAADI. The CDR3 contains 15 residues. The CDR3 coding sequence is TGCGCCAGCAGTGAGTGGGAGGGACGCTGGGGGCAAGCTTTCTTT. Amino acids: CASSEWEGRWGQAFF.

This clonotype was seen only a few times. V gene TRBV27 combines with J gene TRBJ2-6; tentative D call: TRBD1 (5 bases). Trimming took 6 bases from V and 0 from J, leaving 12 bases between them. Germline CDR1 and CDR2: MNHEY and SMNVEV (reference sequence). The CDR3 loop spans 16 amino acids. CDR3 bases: TGTGCCAGCAGGGGGCGTTTAAACTCTGGGGCCAACGTCCTGACTTTC. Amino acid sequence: CASRGRLNSGANVLTF.

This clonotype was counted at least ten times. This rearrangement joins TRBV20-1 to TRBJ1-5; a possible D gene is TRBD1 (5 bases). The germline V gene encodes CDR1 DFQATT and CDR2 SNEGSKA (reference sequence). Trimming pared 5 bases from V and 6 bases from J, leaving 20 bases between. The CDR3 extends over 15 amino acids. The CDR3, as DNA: TGCAGTGCTCGACGTGATGGGGTGGGGGGTCAGCCCCAGCATTTT. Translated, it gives CSARRDGVGGQPQHF.

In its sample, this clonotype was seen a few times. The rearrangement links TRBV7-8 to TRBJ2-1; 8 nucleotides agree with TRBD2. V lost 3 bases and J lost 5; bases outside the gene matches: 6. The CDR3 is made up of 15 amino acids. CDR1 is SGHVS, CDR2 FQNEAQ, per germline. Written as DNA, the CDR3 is TGTGCCAGCAGCTTTCTCTTAGCGGGGAACAATGAGCAGTTCTTC. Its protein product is CASSFLLAGNNEQFF.

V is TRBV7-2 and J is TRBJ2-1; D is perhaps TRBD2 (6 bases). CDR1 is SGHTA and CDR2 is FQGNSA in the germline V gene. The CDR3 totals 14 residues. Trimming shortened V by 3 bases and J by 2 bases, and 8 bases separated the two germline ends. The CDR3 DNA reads TGTGCCAGCAGCTTTGGGGAGGCCTACAATGAGCAGTTCTTC. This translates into CASSFGEAYNEQFF.

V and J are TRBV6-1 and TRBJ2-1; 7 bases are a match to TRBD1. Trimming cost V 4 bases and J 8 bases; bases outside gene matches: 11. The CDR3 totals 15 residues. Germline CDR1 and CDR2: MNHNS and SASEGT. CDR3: CASSGMRQGLDEQFF. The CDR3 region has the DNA TGTGCCAGCAGTGGGATGCGACAGGGTCTCGATGAGCAGTTCTTC.

The CDR3 nucleotides read TGTGCCAGCAGCTCCCTAGTGGATACGCAGTATTTT. Translating it yields CASSSLVDTQYF. This chain uses TRBV7-2 with TRBJ2-3, with D unclear. V shed 4 bases and J shed 6 bases, with 8 bases lying between them. CDR1 is SGHTA, CDR2 FQGNSA, per germline. The CDR3 totals 12 residues.

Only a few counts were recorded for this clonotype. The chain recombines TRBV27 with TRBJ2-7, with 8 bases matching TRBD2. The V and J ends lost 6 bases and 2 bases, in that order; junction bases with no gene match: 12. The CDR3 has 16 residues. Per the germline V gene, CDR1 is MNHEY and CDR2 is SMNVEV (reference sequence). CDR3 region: CASRLTSGWGAYEQYF. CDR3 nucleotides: TGTGCCAGCAGATTAACTAGCGGTTGGGGGGCCTACGAGCAGTACTTC.

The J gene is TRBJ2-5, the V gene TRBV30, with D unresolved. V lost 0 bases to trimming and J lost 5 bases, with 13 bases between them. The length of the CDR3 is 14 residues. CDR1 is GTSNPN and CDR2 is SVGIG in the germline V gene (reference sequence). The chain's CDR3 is CAWSVEWSKETQYF. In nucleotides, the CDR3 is TGTGCCTGGAGTGTAGAGTGGTCGAAGGAGACCCAGTACTTC.

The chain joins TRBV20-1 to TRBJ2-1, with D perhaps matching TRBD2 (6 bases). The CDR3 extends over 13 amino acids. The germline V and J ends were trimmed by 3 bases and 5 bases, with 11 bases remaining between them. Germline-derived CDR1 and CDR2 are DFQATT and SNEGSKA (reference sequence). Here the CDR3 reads CSASRLVDNEQFF. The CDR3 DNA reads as TGCAGTGCTAGTAGACTAGTGGACAATGAGCAGTTCTTC.

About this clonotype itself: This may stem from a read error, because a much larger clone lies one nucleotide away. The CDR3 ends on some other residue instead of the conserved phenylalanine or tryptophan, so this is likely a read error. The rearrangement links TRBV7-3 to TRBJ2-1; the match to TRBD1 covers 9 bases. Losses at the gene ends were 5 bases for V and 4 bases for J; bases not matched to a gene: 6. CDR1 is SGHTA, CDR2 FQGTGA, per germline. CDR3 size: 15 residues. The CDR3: CASSPDRGAYNEQFL. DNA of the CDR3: TGTGCCAGCAGCCCAGACAGGGGGGCATACAATGAGCAGTTCCTC.

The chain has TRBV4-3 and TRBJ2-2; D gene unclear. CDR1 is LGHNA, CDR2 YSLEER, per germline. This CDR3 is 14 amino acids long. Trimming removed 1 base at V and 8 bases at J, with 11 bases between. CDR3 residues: CASSQARSAGELFF. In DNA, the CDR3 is TGCGCCAGCAGCCAAGCACGGTCGGCTGGGGAGCTGTTTTTT.

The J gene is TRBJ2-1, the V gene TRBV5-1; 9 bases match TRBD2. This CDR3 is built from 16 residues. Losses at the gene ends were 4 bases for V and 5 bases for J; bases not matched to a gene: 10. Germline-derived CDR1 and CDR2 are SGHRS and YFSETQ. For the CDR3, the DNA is TGCGCCAGCAGCCCCCAAGGGGCGGGGGGGAACAATGAGCAGTTCTTC. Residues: CASSPQGAGGNNEQFF.

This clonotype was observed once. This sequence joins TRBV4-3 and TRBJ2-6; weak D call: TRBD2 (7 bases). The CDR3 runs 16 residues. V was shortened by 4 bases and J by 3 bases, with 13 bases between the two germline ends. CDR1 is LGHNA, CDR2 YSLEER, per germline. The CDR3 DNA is TGCGCCAGCAGCCCGGCGGGGGCAGGTGGGGCCAACGTCCTGACTTTC. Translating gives CASSPAGAGGANVLTF.

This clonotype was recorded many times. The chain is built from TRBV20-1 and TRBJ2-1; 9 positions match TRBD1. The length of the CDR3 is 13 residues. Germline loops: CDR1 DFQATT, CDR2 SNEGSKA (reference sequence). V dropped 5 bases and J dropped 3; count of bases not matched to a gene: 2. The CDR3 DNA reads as TGCAGTGCTGAGACAGGGGGCTACAATGAGCAGTTCTTC. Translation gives CSAETGGYNEQFF.

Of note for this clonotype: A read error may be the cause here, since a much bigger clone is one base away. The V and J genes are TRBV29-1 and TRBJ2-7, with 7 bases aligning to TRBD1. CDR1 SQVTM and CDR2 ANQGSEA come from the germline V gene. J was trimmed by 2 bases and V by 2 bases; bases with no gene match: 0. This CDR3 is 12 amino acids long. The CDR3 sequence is CSVEQGAYEQYF. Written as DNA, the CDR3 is TGCAGCGTTGAACAGGGGGCCTACGAGCAGTACTTC.

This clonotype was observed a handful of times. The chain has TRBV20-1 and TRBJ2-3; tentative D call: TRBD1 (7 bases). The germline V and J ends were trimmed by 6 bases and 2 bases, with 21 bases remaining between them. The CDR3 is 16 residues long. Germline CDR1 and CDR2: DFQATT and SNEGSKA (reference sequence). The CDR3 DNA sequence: TGCAGTGCCCAAAAGGGGGGCAGGGGGGTCACAGATACGCAGTATTTT. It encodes CSAQKGGRGVTDTQYF.

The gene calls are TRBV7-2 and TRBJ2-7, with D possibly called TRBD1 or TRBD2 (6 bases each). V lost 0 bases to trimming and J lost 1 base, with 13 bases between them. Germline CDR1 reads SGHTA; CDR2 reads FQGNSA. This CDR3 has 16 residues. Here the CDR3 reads CASSLAGAGKSYEQYF. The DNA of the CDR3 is TGTGCCAGCAGCTTAGCGGGGGCGGGAAAGTCCTACGAGCAGTACTTC.